Following are 22 T cell receptor beta chains from one sample sequenced in a study of blood T cells in healthy people across ages. Alongside a J-beta primer mix, a sample-barcoded 5' primer served in a second PCR lasting about 6 to 11 cycles. One entry per CDR3 protein, called by TCRdb with MiXCR from the 5' RACE reads. The sample carries about 1,600,000 distinct CDR3 sequences, 35% to 45% recorded once. The material sequenced was blood. The source of these receptors is a woman younger than 35 in good health.

This clonotype has a handful of counts. This rearrangement joins TRBV4-1 to TRBJ1-5, with D unclear. Germline-derived CDR1 and CDR2 are MGHRA and YSYEKL. The V gene lost 0 bases and the J gene lost 2 bases, with 11 bases spanning the gap. The CDR3 consists of 16 residues. The CDR3 DNA reads TGCGCCAGCAGCCAAGATCGCCTGAGGGGCAATCAGCCCCAGCATTTT. Its protein product is CASSQDRLRGNQPQHF.

This clonotype was seen a handful of times. The chain recombines TRBV6-1 with TRBJ2-1, with TRBD1 as a possible D gene (6 bases). The CDR3 has 15 residues. V was trimmed by 5 bases and J by 7 bases, leaving 18 bases between them. In germline, CDR1 is MNHNS, CDR2 SASEGT. CDR3 DNA: TGTGCCAGCAGTTCAGGGGCCCGATTGGTAAATGAGCAGTTCTTC. This encodes CASSSGARLVNEQFF.

The sample holds a few counts of this clonotype. The V and J genes are TRBV20-1 and TRBJ2-5; perhaps TRBD2 as D (6 bases). This CDR3 comprises 13 residues. V lost 1 base, J lost 1 base, and 7 bases lay in between. Germline CDR1 is DFQATT and CDR2 is SNEGSKA (reference sequence). The CDR3 DNA sequence: TGCAGTGCTAGAGGGCGGGGCCAAGAGACCCAGTACTTC. Translating it yields CSARGRGQETQYF.

In its sample, this clonotype was seen a few times. The gene calls are TRBV10-3 and TRBJ2-5; no clear D. The ends were cut back, 5 bases at V and 5 bases at J, with 15 bases in the middle. This CDR3 has 14 residues. Germline values: CDR1 ENHRY, CDR2 SYGVKD. In DNA form, the CDR3 reads TGTGCCATCAGTCACAACCCGACCGGGGAGACCCAGTACTTC. Its protein product is CAISHNPTGETQYF.

The chain employs TRBV10-3 and TRBJ2-7, with 10 bases matching TRBD1. The CDR3 loop spans 16 amino acids. CDR1 is ENHRY and CDR2 is SYGVKD in the germline V gene. V shed 7 bases and J 5 bases; nucleotides not matched to a gene: 14. The CDR3 reads CAITSPPGQGIHEQYF. The DNA of the CDR3 is TGTGCCATCACCTCCCCTCCGGGACAGGGGATACACGAGCAGTACTTC.

This chain joins TRBV20-1 and TRBJ2-1, with unresolved D. Trimming pared 8 bases from V and 8 bases from J, leaving 19 bases between. The germline V gene has CDR1 DFQATT and CDR2 SNEGSKA (reference sequence). The CDR3 runs to 13 residues. Here the CDR3 reads CSTPTAASDEQFF. CDR3 in DNA: TGCAGTACGCCGACGGCGGCATCGGATGAGCAGTTCTTC.

The V gene is TRBV10-3, the J gene TRBJ2-1, with D unresolved. The CDR3 has 12 residues. The germline gives CDR1 ENHRY, CDR2 SYGVKD. V lost 6 bases and J 8 bases, leaving 11 bases between the germline ends. Here the CDR3 DNA reads TGTGCCATCAGCCCCCTGGGTGATGAGCAGTTCTTC. It specifies CAISPLGDEQFF.

This chain joins TRBV20-1 and TRBJ2-1, with 9 bases aligning to TRBD2. Germline values: CDR1 DFQATT, CDR2 SNEGSKA (reference sequence). There are 17 residues in the CDR3. With V trimmed by 1 base and J by 0 bases, 7 bases remained unmatched. This chain's CDR3 is CSARGELAGHSYNEQFF. Written as DNA, the CDR3 is TGCAGTGCTAGAGGGGAGCTAGCGGGACACTCCTACAATGAGCAGTTCTTC.

This clonotype was found a few times. V is TRBV24-1 and J is TRBJ2-7, with D unresolved. V was pared by 2 bases and J by 6 bases, with 13 bases between. CDR1 is KGHDR, CDR2 SFDVKD, per germline. The CDR3 runs to 14 residues. The CDR3 is CATSDSGLMGEQYF. The DNA of the CDR3 is TGTGCCACCAGTGATTCTGGGTTGATGGGCGAGCAGTACTTC.

This sequence joins TRBV10-3 and TRBJ2-7; 13 positions match TRBD2. This CDR3 contains 15 residues. With V trimmed by 7 bases and J by 4 bases, 7 bases remained unmatched. Germline CDR1 and CDR2: ENHRY and SYGVKD. The CDR3 protein is CAIKTWTSGRYEQYF. CDR3 nucleotide sequence: TGTGCCATCAAGACCTGGACTAGCGGGAGATACGAGCAGTACTTC.

The rearrangement uses TRBV5-8 and TRBJ2-7; tentatively, D is TRBD1 or TRBD2 (5 bases each). The CDR3 is 15 residues long. V lost 2 bases and J lost 0, with 12 bases in between. CDR1 and CDR2 from the germline V gene are SGHTS and YDEGEE. Here the CDR3 reads CASSLRGASSYEQYF. CDR3 DNA: TGTGCCAGCAGCTTACGAGGGGCCAGCTCCTACGAGCAGTACTTC.

The rearrangement uses TRBV6-1 and TRBJ2-5; TRBD1 aligns across 7 bases. Losses at the gene ends were 7 bases for V and 1 base for J; bases not matched to a gene: 15. The CDR3 spans 17 residues. In germline, CDR1 is MNHNS, CDR2 SASEGT. CDR3 region: CASMWGARRDSQETQYF. CDR3 nucleotide sequence: TGTGCCAGCATGTGGGGCGCGCGCAGGGACAGCCAAGAGACCCAGTACTTC.

This clonotype was counted between two and nine times. V and J are TRBV12-3 or TRBV12-4 and TRBJ1-1; D may be TRBD1 (5 bases). V lost 3 bases to trimming and J lost 8 bases, with 16 bases between them. CDR3 size: 14 residues. The CDR3 loop is CASSFTGQFTEAFF. The CDR3 DNA reads as TGTGCCAGCAGTTTCACGGGGCAGTTTACCGAAGCTTTCTTT.

The rearrangement joins TRBV3-1 to TRBJ1-2; maybe TRBD1 (6 bases). CDR3 size: 15 residues. Germline V lookup: CDR1 LGHDT, CDR2 YNNKEL (reference sequence). Trimming took 1 base from V and 4 from J, leaving 13 bases between them. The CDR3 loop reads CASSQGPGAGYGYTF. CDR3 bases: TGTGCCAGCAGCCAAGGGCCAGGGGCCGGCTATGGCTACACCTTC.

This clonotype has a handful of counts. The rearrangement uses TRBV12-3 or TRBV12-4 and TRBJ1-2, with D hard to call. This CDR3 has 14 amino acids. The ends were cut back, 7 bases at V and 3 bases at J, with 15 bases in the middle. The CDR3 DNA reads as TGTGCCAGCACCGACGCCCCCGAGTACTATGGCTACACCTTC. Residues: CASTDAPEYYGYTF.

The V and J genes are TRBV2 and TRBJ2-4; 13 bases are shared with TRBD2. Looked up from germline, CDR1 is SNHLY and CDR2 is FYNNEI. Losses at the gene ends were 4 bases for V and 6 bases for J; bases not matched to a gene: 12. The CDR3 has 18 residues. DNA for the CDR3: TGTGCCAGCAGTGGGCTCGGGACTAGCGGGGCCTTACCAAACATTCAGTACTTC. Protein sequence: CASSGLGTSGALPNIQYF.

V and J are TRBV10-3 and TRBJ2-5; D gene unclear. The CDR3 is 14 residues long. Germline values: CDR1 ENHRY, CDR2 SYGVKD. The V and J ends lost 0 bases and 1 base respectively, with 6 bases between them. The CDR3 DNA is TGTGCCATCAGTGAGTCCAGCATCCAAGAGACCCAGTACTTC. Its protein is CAISESSIQETQYF.

This chain uses TRBV27 with TRBJ2-2; 11 bases are a match to TRBD2. V shed 6 bases, J shed 7 bases, and the junction held 7 bases outside the gene matches. This CDR3 region has 15 residues. CDR1 is MNHEY and CDR2 is SMNVEV in the germline V gene (reference sequence). In nucleotides, the CDR3 is TGTGCCAGCAGGGGGCTAGCGGGAGGTTACGGGGAGCTGTTTTTT. Amino acid sequence: CASRGLAGGYGELFF.

The chain combines TRBV9 with TRBJ2-5; possibly TRBD2 for D (6 bases). Germline V gene data show CDR1 as SGDLS and CDR2 as YYNGEE. The CDR3 length is 15 residues. The V end lost 0 bases, the J end lost 0 bases, and 9 bases lay between the germline ends. For the CDR3, the DNA is TGTGCCAGCAGCGTAGCTGCGGGGTACCAAGAGACCCAGTACTTC. This gives the protein CASSVAAGYQETQYF.

This clonotype was recorded once. The chain couples TRBV4-1 to TRBJ2-3, with D possibly being TRBD1 (6 bases). V was clipped by 6 bases and J by 2 bases, with 15 bases between them. The CDR3 loop spans 15 amino acids. In germline, CDR1 is MGHRA, CDR2 YSYEKL. The CDR3 sequence is CASRPPGHLTDTQYF. CDR3 sequence (DNA): TGCGCCAGCAGGCCGCCGGGACACCTCACAGATACGCAGTATTTT.

This clonotype was detected ten times or more. This rearrangement joins TRBV12-3 or TRBV12-4 to TRBJ2-7, with D hard to call. The length of the CDR3 is 13 residues. V dropped 6 bases and J dropped 4 bases, with 13 bases sitting between them. The CDR3 nucleotides are TGTGCCAGCAGCCCTTCCTTAGGTTACGAGCAGTACTTC. Residues: CASSPSLGYEQYF.

CDR3 sequence (DNA): TGTGCCAGCAACCATGGACTAAGGGGGTCTGAGCAGTTCTTC. Translating gives CASNHGLRGSEQFF. The genes are TRBV14 and TRBJ2-1, with D possibly called TRBD1 or TRBD2 (6 bases each). The CDR3 is 14 amino acids. With 7 bases removed from V and 9 bases from J, the gap between germline ends came to 19 bases. CDR1 SGHDN and CDR2 FVKESK come from the germline V gene.